These 11 T cell receptor beta chains were all obtained from the same sample, sequenced in a study of T cells after yellow fever vaccination. One entry per CDR3 protein, called by TCRdb with MiXCR from the 5' RACE reads. The sample lists 300,000 to 400,000 distinct CDR3 sequences, more than 8.5% occurring once. The sequences come from PBMCs, collected on the day of the first yellow fever vaccination. All receptors derive from a man aged 18 to 30 who received the YFV17D yellow fever vaccine.

The chain joins TRBV18 to TRBJ2-2, with D uncertain. Germline V gives CDR1 KGHSH, CDR2 LQKENI. This CDR3 contains 14 residues. Trimming took off 0 bases at V and 0 bases at J, with 2 bases between the two ends. CDR3 coding DNA: TGTGCCAGCTCACCACCGACGAACACCGGGGAGCTGTTTTTT. Translating it yields CASSPPTNTGELFF.

This clonotype was detected a few times. CDR3 protein: CASSPAGASSYEQYF. CDR3 nucleotides: TGCGCCAGCAGCCCTGCTGGGGCGAGCTCCTACGAGCAGTACTTC. The chain recombines TRBV5-1 with TRBJ2-7; a weak D match, TRBD1 (5 bases). V dropped 4 bases and J dropped 0 bases, with 14 bases sitting between them. This CDR3 has 15 residues. CDR1 and CDR2 (germline): SGHRS, YFSETQ. The full variable domain, with the rest looked up from reference TRBV5-1 and TRBJ2-7, is KAGVTQTPRYLIKTRGQQVTLSCSPISGHRSVSWYQQTPGQGLQFLFEYFSETQRNKGNFPGRFSGRQFSNSRSEMNVSTLELGDSALYLCASSPAGASSYEQYFGPGTRLTVT.

There are a few counts of this clonotype. The rearrangement links TRBV4-2 to TRBJ1-2; unclear D gene. CDR3 length: 14 amino acids. Germline values: CDR1 LGHNA, CDR2 YNFKEQ. V dropped 0 bases and J dropped 8 bases, with 13 bases sitting between them. The CDR3 protein is CASSQDRLGNGYTF. CDR3 bases: TGTGCCAGCAGCCAAGATCGGCTAGGGAACGGCTACACCTTC.

The CDR3, as DNA: TGTGCCAGCAGCCGGCAGGACGGTAAAGATACGCAGTATTTT. This gives the protein CASSRQDGKDTQYF. V and J are TRBV7-8 and TRBJ2-3; no clear D. The CDR3 runs 14 residues. The germline V gene encodes CDR1 SGHVS and CDR2 FQNEAQ. The V end lost 5 bases, the J end lost 5 bases, and 14 bases lay between the germline ends.

This chain links TRBV7-2 with TRBJ2-3; D not certain. V was cut by 2 bases and J by 5 bases, with 8 bases left in between. CDR3 length: 13 residues. Per germline, CDR1 SGHTA and CDR2 FQGNSA. CDR3 nucleotide sequence: TGTGCCAGCAGCTTATCCCCGGGAGATACGCAGTATTTT. This translates into CASSLSPGDTQYF.

The chain links TRBV29-1 to TRBJ1-3; D remains unclear. V was cut by 6 bases and J by 0 bases, with 6 bases left in between. In germline, CDR1 is SQVTM, CDR2 ANQGSEA. This CDR3 is built from 12 residues. CDR3 nucleotide sequence: TGCAGCGTCGTATACTCTGGAAACACCATATATTTT. Translation gives CSVVYSGNTIYF.

This clonotype showed up many times. For the CDR3, the DNA is TGTGCCAGCAGTTCCTGGGGGACCCAGTACTTC. Its protein is CASSSWGTQYF. The chain carries TRBV6-5 and TRBJ2-5, with D unclear. The germline V gene encodes CDR1 MNHEY and CDR2 SVGAGI. The CDR3 sequence is 11 residues long. Between the trimmed V and J ends, which lost 4 bases and 7 bases, there was a span of 7 bases.

CDR3 sequence: CASRMDRLSNQPQHF. The DNA of the CDR3 is TGTGCCAGCAGGATGGACAGATTAAGCAATCAGCCCCAGCATTTT. The chain employs TRBV2 and TRBJ1-5; a weak D match, TRBD1 (6 bases). V was pared by 6 bases and J by 1 base, with 13 bases between. The CDR3 extends over 15 amino acids. Germline loops: CDR1 SNHLY, CDR2 FYNNEI.

This clonotype has a handful of counts. The chain carries TRBV12-3 or TRBV12-4 and TRBJ2-3; D uncertain. This CDR3 comprises 16 residues. Trimming cost V 4 bases and J 2 bases, with 16 bases left between them. CDR3 amino acids: CASSSDGKLNTDTQYF. The CDR3 DNA sequence: TGTGCCAGCAGTTCGGACGGCAAACTTAACACAGATACGCAGTATTTT.

This clonotype was seen a handful of times. The chain links TRBV12-3 or TRBV12-4 to TRBJ2-1; 8 bases map to TRBD2. CDR3 length equals 16 residues. V lost 5 bases and J lost 2; bases outside the gene matches: 8. The CDR3 is CASSLLAGRAYNEQFF. The CDR3 nucleotides read TGTGCCAGCAGTCTCCTAGCGGGTAGGGCCTACAATGAGCAGTTCTTC.

In its sample, this clonotype was seen a few times. V and J are TRBV5-4 and TRBJ2-2, with 9 bases that match TRBD2. The V segment lost 0 bases and the J segment 2 bases; nucleotides outside the gene matches: 5. The CDR3 contains 17 residues. Germline-derived CDR1 and CDR2 are SGHNT and YYREEE (reference sequence). The CDR3 DNA follows: TGTGCCAGCAGCTTGGCCCTAGCGGGGCCTAACACCGGGGAGCTGTTTTTT. Its protein is CASSLALAGPNTGELFF.